This entry lists 18 T cell receptor beta chains sequenced from one sample in a study of blood T cell repertoires in COVID-19. Profiling relied on immunoSEQ multiplex PCR, and the TCRdb table lists in-frame clones only, not all of them. Seen here are some 89,000 clones, approximately 90% observed once, and the top ten hold just over 15%. The sample consisted of peripheral blood. Receptor source: a human donor in a cohort sampled during active COVID-19.

The CDR3 spells CASSLGDSSYNEQFF. CDR3 sequence (DNA): TGTGCCAGCAGCCTGGGGGACTCCTCCTACAATGAGCAGTTCTTC. The chain recombines TRBV5-5 with TRBJ2-1; tentatively, D is TRBD2 (6 bases). Germline lookup yields CDR1 SGHKS and CDR2 YYEKEE (reference sequence). V lost 4 bases and J 0 bases, leaving 11 bases between the germline ends. The CDR3 loop spans 15 amino acids.

This clone was detected a few times. Other DNA sequences in the same sample also yield this CDR3. This CDR3 reads CASSFRPETYEQYF. The CDR3 bases are TGTGCCAGCAGTTTTCGTCCGGAGACCTACGAGCAGTACTTC. This chain connects TRBV27 to TRBJ2-7, with D unresolved. The V and J ends lost 3 bases and 2 bases respectively, with 11 bases between them. This CDR3 is 14 amino acids long. CDR1 MNHEY and CDR2 SMNVEV come from the germline V gene (reference sequence).

This chain uses TRBV18 with TRBJ2-7, with 12 bases aligning to TRBD2. Germline values: CDR1 KGHSH, CDR2 LQKENI. Trimming cost V 1 base and J 5 bases; bases outside gene matches: 9. This CDR3 contains 17 residues. Here the CDR3 reads CASSPLLVSSGRDEQYF. Here the CDR3 DNA reads TGTGCCAGCTCACCACTTCTGGTGTCTAGCGGGAGGGACGAGCAGTACTTC.

This chain links TRBV5-1 with TRBJ2-3; 11 bases align to TRBD2. Germline-derived CDR1 and CDR2 are SGHRS and YFSETQ. J was trimmed by 0 bases and V by 4 bases; bases with no gene match: 4. CDR3 length: 16 amino acids. The CDR3 loop reads CASSALAGGSTDTQYF. The CDR3 region has the DNA TGCGCCAGCAGCGCCCTAGCGGGGGGTAGCACAGATACGCAGTATTTT.

The J gene is TRBJ1-4, the V gene TRBV29-1; D perhaps matches TRBD1 (6 bases). The CDR3 is 15 residues long. Trimming took 1 base from V and 7 from J, leaving 16 bases between them. CDR1 is SQVTM, CDR2 ANQGSEA, per germline. The DNA for the CDR3 is TGCAGCGTTGAAGGAGGTTCAGGGGAGAGTGAAAAACTGTTTTTT. Its protein product is CSVEGGSGESEKLFF.

The genes are TRBV7-2 and TRBJ1-2; D is undetermined. Trimming took off 1 base at V and 5 bases at J, with 8 bases between the two ends. CDR3 length: 13 amino acids. Per the germline V gene, CDR1 is SGHTA and CDR2 is FQGNSA. The CDR3 DNA follows: TGTGCCAGCAGCTTAGGCGTGTGGTATGGCTACACCTTC. Its translation: CASSLGVWYGYTF. Complete variable domain (other parts from reference TRBV7-2 and TRBJ1-2): GAGVSQSPSNKVTEKGKDVELRCDPISGHTALYWYRQSLGQGLEFLIYFQGNSAPDKSGLPSDRFSAERTGGSVSTLTIQRTQQEDSAVYLCASSLGVWYGYTFGSGTRLTVV.

This chain links TRBV7-9 with TRBJ2-3; TRBD2 agrees at 7 bases. With 5 bases clipped from V and 0 bases from J, the junction kept 5 bases outside the gene matches. The CDR3 sequence is 15 residues long. CDR1 and CDR2 from the germline V gene are SEHNR and FQNEAQ (reference sequence). CDR3 loop: CASSLTSVSTDTQYF. In DNA form, the CDR3 reads TGTGCCAGCAGCCTAACTAGCGTTAGCACAGATACGCAGTATTTT.

V gene TRBV7-2 combines with J gene TRBJ2-7; 8 bases align to TRBD2. After removal of 1 base from V and 0 bases from J, the junction contained 11 bases not matched to a gene. Germline V gives CDR1 SGHTA, CDR2 FQGNSA. The CDR3 covers 18 residues. The CDR3 spells CASSLVQSGGGFSYEQYF. The CDR3, as DNA: TGTGCCAGCAGCTTAGTTCAGTCTGGCGGGGGGTTCTCCTACGAGCAGTACTTC.

The chain uses TRBV27 and TRBJ2-3; the match to TRBD1 covers 9 bases. The germline V gene encodes CDR1 MNHEY and CDR2 SMNVEV (reference sequence). The V gene end was trimmed by 5 bases and the J gene end by 5 bases; junction bases not matched to a gene: 8. The length of the CDR3 is 15 residues. CDR3 DNA: TGTGCCAGCAGTCTGCGGGGGACAGGGTTAGATACGCAGTATTTT. Its translation: CASSLRGTGLDTQYF.

The chain recombines TRBV28 with TRBJ2-3, with D possibly matching TRBD1 (5 bases). The V end lost 5 bases, the J end lost 9 bases, and 15 bases lay between the germline ends. This CDR3 has 13 amino acids. Per germline, CDR1 MDHEN and CDR2 SYDVKM. CDR3 loop: CASSHGAPGTQYF. The CDR3 region has the DNA TGTGCCAGCAGTCATGGGGCCCCAGGGACGCAGTATTTT.

V and J are TRBV5-1 and TRBJ2-3; possibly TRBD1 for D (5 bases). The ends were cut back, 4 bases at V and 0 bases at J, with 15 bases in the middle. The germline V gene encodes CDR1 SGHRS and CDR2 YFSETQ. This CDR3 contains 16 residues. Here the CDR3 DNA reads TGCGCCAGCAGCCCCCCGACAGAGCCTAGCACAGATACGCAGTATTTT. This sequence encodes CASSPPTEPSTDTQYF.

The V and J genes are TRBV19 and TRBJ2-2; 8 nucleotides line up with TRBD1. CDR3 length equals 15 residues. Germline V lookup: CDR1 LNHDA, CDR2 SQIVND (reference sequence). Trimming removed 8 bases from V and 4 bases from J; junction bases left unmatched: 9. The CDR3 region has the DNA TGTGCCAGTTTTGAGGACAGGGTGGGCACCGGGGAGCTGTTTTTT. As protein: CASFEDRVGTGELFF.

V is TRBV2 and J is TRBJ2-7; 11 nucleotides align to TRBD1. CDR1 and CDR2 from the germline V gene are SNHLY and FYNNEI. Trimming at V came to 10 bases and at J to 2 bases, leaving 4 bases not matched to a gene. There are 13 residues in the CDR3. The CDR3 loop is CATAGQGAYEQYF. The CDR3 region has the DNA TGTGCCACCGCGGGACAGGGGGCCTACGAGCAGTACTTC.

The chain is built from TRBV7-8 and TRBJ2-1, with D possibly matching TRBD2 (6 bases). Trimming stripped 2 bases from V and 3 bases from J, with 11 bases between. CDR1 and CDR2 from the germline V gene are SGHVS and FQNEAQ. This CDR3 spans 15 amino acids. In DNA, the CDR3 is TGTGCCAGCAGCTTACCCCGCGGGGTCTACAATGAGCAGTTCTTC. It translates to CASSLPRGVYNEQFF.

The chain carries TRBV29-1 and TRBJ2-5; D might be TRBD2 (6 bases). Deletions cut 6 bases from V and 1 base from J, with 15 bases between. Germline V CDR1 and CDR2: SQVTM, ANQGSEA. This CDR3 is built from 14 residues. The CDR3 nucleotides are TGCAGCGTGGGGGGTGGCGGGCTCCAAGAGACCCAGTACTTC. Translated: CSVGGGGLQETQYF.

The CDR3 DNA reads as TGTGCCAGCAGCTTTGGGCTCGCTTCTCTTTACAATGAGCAGTTCTTC. Amino acid sequence: CASSFGLASLYNEQFF. The rearrangement links TRBV11-3 to TRBJ2-1; D ambiguous. The germline V gene has CDR1 SGHNT and CDR2 YENEEA. Trimming stripped 3 bases from V and 4 bases from J, with 16 bases between. The CDR3 has 16 amino acids.

The chain has TRBV7-8 and TRBJ2-3, with D possibly being TRBD1 (6 bases). V shed 7 bases and J shed 0 bases, with 20 bases lying between them. This CDR3 comprises 17 residues. The V gene's germline CDR1 is SGHVS and CDR2 FQNEAQ. The CDR3 loop reads CASILPAGTTSTDTQYF. The CDR3 bases are TGTGCCAGCATCCTTCCCGCCGGGACAACTAGCACAGATACGCAGTATTTT.

This clone appeared a single time. The chain couples TRBV5-4 to TRBJ2-7; TRBD2 might be the D (6 bases). V lost 4 bases, J lost 2 bases, and 13 bases lay in between. Per germline, CDR1 SGHNT and CDR2 YYREEE (reference sequence). The CDR3 length is 14 residues. The CDR3 DNA reads as TGTGCCAGCAGCATGATAGCGGCTACCTACGAGCAGTACTTC. Translation gives CASSMIAATYEQYF.